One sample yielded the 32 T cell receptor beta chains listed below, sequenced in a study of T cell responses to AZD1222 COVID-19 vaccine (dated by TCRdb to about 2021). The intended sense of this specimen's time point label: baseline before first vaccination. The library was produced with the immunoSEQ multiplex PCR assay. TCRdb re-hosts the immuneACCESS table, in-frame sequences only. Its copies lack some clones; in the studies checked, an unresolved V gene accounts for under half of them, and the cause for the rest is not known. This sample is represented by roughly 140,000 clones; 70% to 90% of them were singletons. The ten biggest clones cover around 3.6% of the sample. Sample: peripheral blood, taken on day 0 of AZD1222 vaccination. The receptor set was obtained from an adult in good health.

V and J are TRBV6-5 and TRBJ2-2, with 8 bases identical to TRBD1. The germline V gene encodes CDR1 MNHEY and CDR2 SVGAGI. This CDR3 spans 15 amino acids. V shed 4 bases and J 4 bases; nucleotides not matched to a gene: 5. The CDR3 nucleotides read TGTGCCAGCAGTTCCGGGACAGGAGTCACCGGGGAGCTGTTTTTT. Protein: CASSSGTGVTGELFF.

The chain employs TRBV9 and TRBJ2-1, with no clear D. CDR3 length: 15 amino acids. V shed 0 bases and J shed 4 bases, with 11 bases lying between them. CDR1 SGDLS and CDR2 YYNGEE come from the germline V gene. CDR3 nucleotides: TGTGCCAGCAGCGTAGCAACAGAAGTATACAATGAGCAGTTCTTC. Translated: CASSVATEVYNEQFF. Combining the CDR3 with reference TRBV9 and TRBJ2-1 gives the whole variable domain DSGVTQTPKHLITATGQRVTLRCSPRSGDLSVYWYQQSLDQGLQFLIQYYNGEERAKGNILERFSAQQFPDLHSELNLSSLELGDSALYFCASSVATEVYNEQFFGPGTRLTVL.

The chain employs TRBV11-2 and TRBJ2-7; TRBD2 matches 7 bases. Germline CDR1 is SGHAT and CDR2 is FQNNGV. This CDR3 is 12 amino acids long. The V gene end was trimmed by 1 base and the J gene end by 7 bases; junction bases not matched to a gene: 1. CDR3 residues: CASSLAGGEQYF. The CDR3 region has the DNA TGTGCCAGCAGCTTAGCGGGAGGTGAGCAGTACTTC. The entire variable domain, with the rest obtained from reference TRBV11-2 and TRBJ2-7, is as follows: EAGVAQSPRYKIIEKRQSVAFWCNPISGHATLYWYQQILGQGPKLLIQFQNNGVVDDSQLPKDRFSAERLKGVDSTLKIQPAKLEDSAVYLCASSLAGGEQYFGPGTRLTVT.

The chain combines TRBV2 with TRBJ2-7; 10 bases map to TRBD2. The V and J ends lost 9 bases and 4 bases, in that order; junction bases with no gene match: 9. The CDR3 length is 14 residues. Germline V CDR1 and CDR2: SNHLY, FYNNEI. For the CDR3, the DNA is TGTGCCAGTCAACCCCCTAGCGGGAGTTACGAGCAGTACTTC. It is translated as CASQPPSGSYEQYF.

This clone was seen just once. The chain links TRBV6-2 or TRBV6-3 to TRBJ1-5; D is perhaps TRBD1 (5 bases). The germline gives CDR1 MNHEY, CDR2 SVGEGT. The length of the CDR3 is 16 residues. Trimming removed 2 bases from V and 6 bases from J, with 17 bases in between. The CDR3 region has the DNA TGTGCCAGCAGTTACCCCGGGACCGGACGGGGTCAGCCCCAGCATTTT. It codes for CASSYPGTGRGQPQHF.

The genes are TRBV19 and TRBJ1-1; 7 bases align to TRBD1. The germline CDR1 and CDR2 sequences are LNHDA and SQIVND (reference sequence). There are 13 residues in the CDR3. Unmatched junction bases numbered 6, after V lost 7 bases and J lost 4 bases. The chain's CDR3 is CASIPQGGTEAFF. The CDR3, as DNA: TGTGCCAGTATCCCTCAGGGGGGCACTGAAGCTTTCTTT.

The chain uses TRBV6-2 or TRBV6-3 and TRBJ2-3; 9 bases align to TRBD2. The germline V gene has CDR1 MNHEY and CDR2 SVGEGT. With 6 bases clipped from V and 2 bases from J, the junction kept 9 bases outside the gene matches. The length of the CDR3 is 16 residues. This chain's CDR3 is CASSRGSGRITDTQYF. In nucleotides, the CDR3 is TGTGCCAGCAGCCGGGGGAGCGGGAGGATCACAGATACGCAGTATTTT.

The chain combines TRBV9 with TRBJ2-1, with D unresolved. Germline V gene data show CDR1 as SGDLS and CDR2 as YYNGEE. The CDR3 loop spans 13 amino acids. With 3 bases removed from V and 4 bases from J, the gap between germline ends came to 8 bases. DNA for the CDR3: TGTGCCAGCAGCGGGTTTCGGTACAATGAGCAGTTCTTC. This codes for CASSGFRYNEQFF.

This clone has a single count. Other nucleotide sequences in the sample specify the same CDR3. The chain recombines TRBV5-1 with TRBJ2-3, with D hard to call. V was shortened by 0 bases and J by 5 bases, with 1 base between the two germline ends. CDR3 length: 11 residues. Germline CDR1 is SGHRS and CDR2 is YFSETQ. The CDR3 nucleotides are TGCGCCAGCAGCTTGGTAGATACGCAGTATTTT. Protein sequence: CASSLVDTQYF.

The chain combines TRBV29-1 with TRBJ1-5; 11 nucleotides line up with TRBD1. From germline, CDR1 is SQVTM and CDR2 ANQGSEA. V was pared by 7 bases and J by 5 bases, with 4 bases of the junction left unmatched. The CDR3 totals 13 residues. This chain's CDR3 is CSAGTGGDQPQHF. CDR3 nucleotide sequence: TGCAGCGCCGGGACAGGGGGAGATCAGCCCCAGCATTTT.

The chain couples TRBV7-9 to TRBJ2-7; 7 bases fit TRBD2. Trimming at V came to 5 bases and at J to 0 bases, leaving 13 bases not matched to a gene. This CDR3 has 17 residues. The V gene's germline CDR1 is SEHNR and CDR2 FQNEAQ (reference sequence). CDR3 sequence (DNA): TGTGCCAGCAGCCACCGTTCGGGGGGACCAAGCTCCTACGAGCAGTACTTC. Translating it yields CASSHRSGGPSSYEQYF.

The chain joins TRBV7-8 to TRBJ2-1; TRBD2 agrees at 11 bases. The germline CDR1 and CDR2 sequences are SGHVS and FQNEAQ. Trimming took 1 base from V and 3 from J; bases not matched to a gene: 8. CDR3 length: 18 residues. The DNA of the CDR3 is TGTGCCAGCAGCTTAGTTGGTAGCGGGAGGGCCCGCTACAATGAGCAGTTCTTC. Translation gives CASSLVGSGRARYNEQFF.

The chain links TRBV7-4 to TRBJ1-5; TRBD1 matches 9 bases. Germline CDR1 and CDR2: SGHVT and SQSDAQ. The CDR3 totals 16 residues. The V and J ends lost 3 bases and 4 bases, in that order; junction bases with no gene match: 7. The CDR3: CASSFLTGGSNQPQHF. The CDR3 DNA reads TGTGCCAGCAGCTTTCTGACAGGGGGGTCGAATCAGCCCCAGCATTTT.

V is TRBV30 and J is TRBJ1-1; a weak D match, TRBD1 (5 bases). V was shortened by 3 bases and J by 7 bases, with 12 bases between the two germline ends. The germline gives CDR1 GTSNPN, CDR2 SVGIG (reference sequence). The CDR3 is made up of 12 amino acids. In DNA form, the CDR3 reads TGTGCCTGGAGATTACCAGGGATTGAAGCTTTCTTT. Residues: CAWRLPGIEAFF.

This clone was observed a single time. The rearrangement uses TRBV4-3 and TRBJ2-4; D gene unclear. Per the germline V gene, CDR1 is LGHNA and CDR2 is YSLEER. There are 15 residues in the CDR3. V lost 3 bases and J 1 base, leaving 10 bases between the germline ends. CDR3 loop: CASSQSGFAKNIQYF. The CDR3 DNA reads TGCGCCAGCAGCCAGAGTGGATTCGCCAAAAACATTCAGTACTTC.

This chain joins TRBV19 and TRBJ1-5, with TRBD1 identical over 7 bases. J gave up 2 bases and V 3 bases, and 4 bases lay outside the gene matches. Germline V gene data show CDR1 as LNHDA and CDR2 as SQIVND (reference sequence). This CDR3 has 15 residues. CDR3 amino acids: CASSIEGAGNQPQHF. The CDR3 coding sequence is TGTGCCAGTAGTATCGAGGGGGCTGGCAATCAGCCCCAGCATTTT.

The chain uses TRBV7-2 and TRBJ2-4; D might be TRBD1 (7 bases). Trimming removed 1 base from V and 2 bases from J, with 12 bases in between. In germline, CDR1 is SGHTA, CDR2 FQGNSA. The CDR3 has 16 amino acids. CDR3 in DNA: TGTGCCAGCAGCTTAGGCGGGACAGAATCCAAAAACATTCAGTACTTC. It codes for CASSLGGTESKNIQYF.

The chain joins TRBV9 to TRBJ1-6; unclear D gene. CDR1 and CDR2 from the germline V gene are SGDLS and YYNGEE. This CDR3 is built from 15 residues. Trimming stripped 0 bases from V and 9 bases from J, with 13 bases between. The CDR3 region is CASSVDVVGSSPLHF. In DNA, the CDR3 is TGTGCCAGCAGCGTAGATGTGGTTGGGAGTTCACCCCTCCACTTT.

In DNA form, the CDR3 reads TGTGCCAGCAGCTTGGCTCTAGGCCTCAGCTCCTACAATGAGCAGTTCTTC. Translation: CASSLALGLSSYNEQFF. V and J are TRBV5-4 and TRBJ2-1; D remains ambiguous. The germline V gene has CDR1 SGHNT and CDR2 YYREEE (reference sequence). This CDR3 is built from 17 residues. V dropped 0 bases and J dropped 0 bases, with 13 bases sitting between them.

CDR3 bases: TGTGCCACCTGGCAGGGGGAGATGTCTGAAGCTTTCTTT. Translated: CATWQGEMSEAFF. J is TRBJ1-1 and V is TRBV10-3, with 7 bases fitting TRBD1. The CDR3 loop spans 13 amino acids. Germline V gives CDR1 ENHRY, CDR2 SYGVKD. The ends lost 10 bases at V and 6 bases at J; junction bases unmatched: 11.

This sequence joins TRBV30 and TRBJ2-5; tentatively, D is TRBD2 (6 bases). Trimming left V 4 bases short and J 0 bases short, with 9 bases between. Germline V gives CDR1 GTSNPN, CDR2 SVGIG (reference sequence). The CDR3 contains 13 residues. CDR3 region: CAWNAGNQETQYF. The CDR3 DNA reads TGTGCCTGGAACGCGGGGAACCAAGAGACCCAGTACTTC.

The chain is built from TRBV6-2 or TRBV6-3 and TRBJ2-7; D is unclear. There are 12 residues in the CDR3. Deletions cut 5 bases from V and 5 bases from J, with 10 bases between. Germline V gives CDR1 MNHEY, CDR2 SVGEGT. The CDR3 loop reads CASSRRVHEQYF. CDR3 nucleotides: TGTGCCAGCAGTCGAAGGGTCCACGAGCAGTACTTC.

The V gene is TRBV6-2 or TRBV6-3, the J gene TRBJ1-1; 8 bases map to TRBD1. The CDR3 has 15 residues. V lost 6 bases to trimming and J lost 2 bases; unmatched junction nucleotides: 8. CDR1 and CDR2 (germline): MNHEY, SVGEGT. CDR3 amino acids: CASSKGQDINTEAFF. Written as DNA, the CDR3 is TGTGCCAGCAGCAAGGGACAGGACATTAACACTGAAGCTTTCTTT.

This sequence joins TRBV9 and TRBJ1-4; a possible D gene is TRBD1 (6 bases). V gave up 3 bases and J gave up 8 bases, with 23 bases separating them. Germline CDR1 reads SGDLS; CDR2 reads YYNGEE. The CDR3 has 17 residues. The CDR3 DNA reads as TGTGCCAGCAGCGCCTGGGATCGGGGGGCGAGGGGAGAAAAACTGTTTTTT. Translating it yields CASSAWDRGARGEKLFF.

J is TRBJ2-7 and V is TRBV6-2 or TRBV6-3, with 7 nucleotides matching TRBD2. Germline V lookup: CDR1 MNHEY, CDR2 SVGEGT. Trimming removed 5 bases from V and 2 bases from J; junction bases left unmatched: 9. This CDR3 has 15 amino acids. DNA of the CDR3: TGTGCCAGCAGTGGCCGGACTAGTGGGACCTACGAGCAGTACTTC. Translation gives CASSGRTSGTYEQYF.

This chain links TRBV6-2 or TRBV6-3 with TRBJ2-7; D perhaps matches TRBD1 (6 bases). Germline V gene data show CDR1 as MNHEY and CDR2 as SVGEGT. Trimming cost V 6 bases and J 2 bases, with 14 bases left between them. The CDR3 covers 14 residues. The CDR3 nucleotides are TGTGCCAGCAGGCCTCCGACAGGTACCTACGAGCAGTACTTC. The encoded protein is CASRPPTGTYEQYF.

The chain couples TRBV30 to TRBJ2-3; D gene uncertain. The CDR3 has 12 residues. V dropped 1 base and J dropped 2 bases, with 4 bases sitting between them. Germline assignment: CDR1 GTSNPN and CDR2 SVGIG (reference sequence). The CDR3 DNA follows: TGTGCCTGGAGTGCAGACACAGATACGCAGTATTTT. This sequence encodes CAWSADTDTQYF.

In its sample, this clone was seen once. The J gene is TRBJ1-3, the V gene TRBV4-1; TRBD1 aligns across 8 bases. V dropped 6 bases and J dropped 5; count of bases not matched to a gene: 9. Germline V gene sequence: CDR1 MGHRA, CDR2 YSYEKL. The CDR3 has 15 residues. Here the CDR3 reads CASSQTRGQRNTIYF. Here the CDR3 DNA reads TGCGCCAGCAGTCAGACCAGGGGGCAGAGAAACACCATATATTTT.

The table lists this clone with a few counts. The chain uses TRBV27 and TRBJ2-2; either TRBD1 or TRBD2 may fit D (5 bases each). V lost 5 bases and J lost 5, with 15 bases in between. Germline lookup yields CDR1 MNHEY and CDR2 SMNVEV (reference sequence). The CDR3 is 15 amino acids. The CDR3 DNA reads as TGTGCCAGCAGTCTCGGGACCGACGTTACCGGGGAGCTGTTTTTT. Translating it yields CASSLGTDVTGELFF.

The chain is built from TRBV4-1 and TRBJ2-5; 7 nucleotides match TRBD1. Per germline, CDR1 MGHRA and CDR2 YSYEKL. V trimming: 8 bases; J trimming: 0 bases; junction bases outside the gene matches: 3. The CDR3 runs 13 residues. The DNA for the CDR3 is TGCGCCAGCCAGGGACAGAACCAAGAGACCCAGTACTTC. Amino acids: CASQGQNQETQYF.

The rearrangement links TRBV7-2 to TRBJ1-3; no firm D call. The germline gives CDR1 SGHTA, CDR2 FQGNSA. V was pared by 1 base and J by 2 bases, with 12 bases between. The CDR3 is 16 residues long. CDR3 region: CASSLVSGRTGNTIYF. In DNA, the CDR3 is TGTGCCAGCAGCTTAGTATCGGGCAGGACTGGAAACACCATATATTTT.

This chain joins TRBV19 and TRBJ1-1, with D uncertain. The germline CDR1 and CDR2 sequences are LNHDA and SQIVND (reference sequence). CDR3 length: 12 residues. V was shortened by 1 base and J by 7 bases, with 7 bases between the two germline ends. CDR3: CASSIGPFEAFF. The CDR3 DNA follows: TGTGCCAGTAGTATAGGCCCCTTTGAAGCTTTCTTT.